A single sample gave rise to the 11 T cell receptor beta chains below, sequenced in a study of OX40 agonist ivuxolimab in advanced cancers. Receptor amplification or capture employed the immunoSEQ multiplex PCR assay. TCRdb holds this immuneACCESS table with in-frame rearrangements only. Some clones are missing; in checked studies, unresolved V genes explain under half, and the rest has no known cause. The table for this sample lists 54,000 or so clones; approximately 87% of them were counted only once. The ten largest clones take up about 2% of the sample. This specimen was CD4+ or CD8+ T cells sorted from blood, taken in a trial of the OX40 agonist ivuxolimab. The receptor source for this set is an adult with an advanced solid tumor such as melanoma, head and neck, liver or kidney cancer.

The chain links TRBV25-1 to TRBJ2-1, with 8 bases lining up with TRBD2. The CDR3 spans 14 residues. CDR1 is MGHDK and CDR2 is SYGVNS in the germline V gene. V shed 5 bases and J 5 bases; nucleotides not matched to a gene: 5. The CDR3 spells CASSRAGDHNEQFF. CDR3 bases: TGTGCCAGCAGTCGAGCGGGGGACCACAATGAGCAGTTCTTC.

CDR3: CAWSPGGGAGWTGELFF. The CDR3 DNA follows: TGTGCCTGGAGTCCAGGAGGGGGGGCAGGATGGACCGGGGAGCTGTTTTTT. This chain uses TRBV30 with TRBJ2-2; TRBD2 is a possible D gene (7 bases). Germline V gene sequence: CDR1 GTSNPN, CDR2 SVGIG (reference sequence). The CDR3 totals 17 residues. V was clipped by 2 bases and J by 5 bases, with 21 bases between them.

In its sample, this clone was seen a few times. This chain's CDR3 is CASSLNGGPLGEAFF. The CDR3 DNA is TGTGCCAGCAGCTTAAATGGGGGACCCCTCGGTGAAGCTTTCTTT. The chain joins TRBV7-8 to TRBJ1-1; D perhaps matches TRBD1 (5 bases). The germline gives CDR1 SGHVS, CDR2 FQNEAQ. This CDR3 is built from 15 residues. V was trimmed by 2 bases and J by 7 bases, leaving 17 bases between them.

The V gene is TRBV19, the J gene TRBJ2-7, with 10 bases matching TRBD2. Germline V CDR1 and CDR2: LNHDA, SQIVND (reference sequence). The CDR3 has 16 amino acids. V dropped 5 bases and J dropped 2; count of bases not matched to a gene: 9. CDR3 DNA: TGTGCCAGTAGTGGCATAGCGGGGGGAGACCCCTACGAGCAGTACTTC. This codes for CASSGIAGGDPYEQYF.

This clone has a single count. This rearrangement joins TRBV10-3 to TRBJ2-7; TRBD2 agrees at 14 bases. The CDR3 runs 19 residues. After removal of 2 bases from V and 1 base from J, the junction contained 10 bases not matched to a gene. CDR1 and CDR2 (germline): ENHRY, SYGVKD. This CDR3 reads CAISEPMGLAGVWSYEQYF. The CDR3 DNA reads TGTGCCATCAGTGAGCCTATGGGACTAGCGGGGGTTTGGTCCTACGAGCAGTACTTC.

CDR3 DNA sequence: TGTGCCATCAGTGTAGGGTTTCTCAATGAGCAGTTCTTC. Residues: CAISVGFLNEQFF. The chain couples TRBV10-3 to TRBJ2-1; D ambiguous. This CDR3 comprises 13 residues. Germline CDR1 reads ENHRY; CDR2 reads SYGVKD. The V gene lost 4 bases and the J gene lost 6 bases, with 10 bases spanning the gap.

This sequence joins TRBV5-6 and TRBJ2-2; 15 bases line up with TRBD2. The V gene end was trimmed by 4 bases and the J gene end by 6 bases; junction bases not matched to a gene: 4. Germline V gives CDR1 SGHDT, CDR2 YYEEEE. The CDR3 spans 16 residues. The CDR3 region is CASSQRTSGGAGELFF. The CDR3 DNA follows: TGTGCCAGCAGCCAGCGGACTAGCGGGGGGGCCGGGGAGCTGTTTTTT.

The gene calls are TRBV5-6 and TRBJ2-5; perhaps TRBD2 as D (5 bases). The J call may be wrong; the DNA end is better matched by TRBJ2-7. Germline CDR1 SGHDT, CDR2 YYEEEE. CDR3 length: 12 amino acids. CDR3: CASSLVASEQYF. The CDR3 DNA sequence: TGTGCCAGCAGCTTGGTAGCGAGCGAGCAGTACTTC.

V gene TRBV5-5 combines with J gene TRBJ1-2, with D uncertain. The germline CDR1 and CDR2 sequences are SGHKS and YYEKEE (reference sequence). V was trimmed by 0 bases and J by 4 bases, leaving 10 bases between them. The CDR3 covers 14 residues. This CDR3 reads CASSLEEARYGYTF. CDR3 coding DNA: TGTGCCAGCAGCTTGGAGGAGGCACGCTATGGCTACACCTTC.

The chain recombines TRBV10-2 with TRBJ2-5; perhaps D is TRBD1 or TRBD2 (6 bases each). This CDR3 comprises 14 residues. V lost 6 bases to trimming and J lost 4 bases, with 15 bases between them. Germline V CDR1 and CDR2: WSHSY, SAAADI. Written as DNA, the CDR3 is TGCGCCAGCAGGCGGGGCGCACAGGGAGAGACCCAGTACTTC. Translation gives CASRRGAQGETQYF.

The J gene is TRBJ2-2, the V gene TRBV7-9; tentatively, D is TRBD1 (5 bases). The V end lost 7 bases, the J end lost 3 bases, and 12 bases lay between the germline ends. Germline CDR1 reads SEHNR; CDR2 reads FQNEAQ (reference sequence). The CDR3 sequence is 14 residues long. The CDR3 DNA follows: TGTGCCAGCAAACAGACAGCTTACACCGGGGAGCTGTTTTTT. Protein: CASKQTAYTGELFF.